The clone carrying this T cell receptor beta chain was found many times. The antigen is not known. This record belongs to a study of response to subunit inactivated influenza vaccine. Study observations and caveats: The authors suggested that few new T cells are recruited per seasonal influenza vaccination.

MiXCR was run by TCRdb on the RT-PCR reads, yielding one entry per CDR3 protein. The sample lists approximately 500,000 distinct CDR3 sequences; less than 15% were seen once. Germline V gene sequence: CDR1 MDHEN, CDR2 SYDVKM. Trimming shortened V by 5 bases and J by 1 base, and 20 bases separated the two germline ends. The CDR3 totals 17 residues. V and J are TRBV28 and TRBJ2-5; D is possibly TRBD1 or TRBD2 (5 bases each). The sequencing used PBMCs from blood, collected 11 to 12 days after vaccination. The clonotype originates from a man in his fifties who received an inactivated influenza vaccine. Written as DNA, the CDR3 is TGTGCCAGCAGTCCGAGACAGAGGGCGAGGGCCCAAGAGACCCAGTACTTC. It specifies CASSPRQRARAQETQYF.